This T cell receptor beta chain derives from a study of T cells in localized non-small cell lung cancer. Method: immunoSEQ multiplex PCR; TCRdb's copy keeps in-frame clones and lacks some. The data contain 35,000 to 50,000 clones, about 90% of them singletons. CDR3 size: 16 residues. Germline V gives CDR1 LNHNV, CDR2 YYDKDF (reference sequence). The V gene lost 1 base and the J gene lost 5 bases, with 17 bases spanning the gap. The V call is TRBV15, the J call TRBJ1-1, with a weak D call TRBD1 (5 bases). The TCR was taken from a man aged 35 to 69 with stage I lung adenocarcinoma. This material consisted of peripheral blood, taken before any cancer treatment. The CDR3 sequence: CATSRGDRGFLTEAFF. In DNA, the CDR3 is TGTGCCACCAGCAGAGGGGACCGGGGGTTCCTAACTGAAGCTTTCTTT.